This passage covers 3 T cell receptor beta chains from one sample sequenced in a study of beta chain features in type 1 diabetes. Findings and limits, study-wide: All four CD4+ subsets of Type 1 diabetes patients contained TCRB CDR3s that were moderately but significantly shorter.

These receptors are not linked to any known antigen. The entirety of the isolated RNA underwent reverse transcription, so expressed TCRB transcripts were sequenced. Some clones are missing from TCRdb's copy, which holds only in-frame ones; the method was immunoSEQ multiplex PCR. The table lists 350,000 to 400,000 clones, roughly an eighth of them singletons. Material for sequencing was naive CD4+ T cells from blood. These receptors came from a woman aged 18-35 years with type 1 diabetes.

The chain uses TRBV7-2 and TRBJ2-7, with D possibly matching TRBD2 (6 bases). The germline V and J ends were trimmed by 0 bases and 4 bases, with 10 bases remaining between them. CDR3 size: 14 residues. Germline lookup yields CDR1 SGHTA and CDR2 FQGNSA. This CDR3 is CASSLAGTEYEQYF. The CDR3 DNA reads TGTGCCAGCAGCTTAGCAGGGACTGAATACGAGCAGTACTTC.

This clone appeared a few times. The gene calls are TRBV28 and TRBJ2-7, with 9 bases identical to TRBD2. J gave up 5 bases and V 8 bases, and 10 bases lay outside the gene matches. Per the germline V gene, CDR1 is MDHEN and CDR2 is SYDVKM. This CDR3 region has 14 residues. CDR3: CASGSGSPIHEQYF. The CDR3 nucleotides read TGTGCCAGCGGTAGCGGGAGTCCAATCCACGAGCAGTACTTC.

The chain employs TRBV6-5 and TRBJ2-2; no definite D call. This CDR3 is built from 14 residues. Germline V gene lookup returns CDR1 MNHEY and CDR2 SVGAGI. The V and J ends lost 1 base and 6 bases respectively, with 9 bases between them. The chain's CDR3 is CASSYFEQAGELFF. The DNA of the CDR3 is TGTGCCAGCAGTTACTTCGAGCAAGCCGGGGAGCTGTTTTTT.